The T cell receptor (beta chain) described here comes from a study of blood T cell repertoires in COVID-19. Profiling relied on immunoSEQ multiplex PCR, and the TCRdb table lists in-frame clones only, not all of them. The sample records some 390,000 clones, 80% to 90% being singletons. Sequenced sample: peripheral blood. The TCR was taken from a woman aged 55-70 years with COVID-19, enrolled during active disease.

The DNA of the CDR3 is TGTGCCAGCAGCCACAGCGGGGCGGGGGAAAGCACAGATACGCAGTATTTT. The encoded protein is CASSHSGAGESTDTQYF. The chain uses TRBV4-2 and TRBJ2-3; 7 bases fit TRBD2. This CDR3 has 17 amino acids. Trimming removed 3 bases from V and 0 bases from J; junction bases left unmatched: 9. CDR1 and CDR2 (germline): LGHNA, YNFKEQ.